This T cell receptor (beta chain) was profiled in a study of human T cells and chemical hapten exposure. This clonotype was recorded a few times. Germline CDR1 and CDR2: MNHEY and SMNVEV (reference sequence). Trimming pared 0 bases from V and 5 bases from J, leaving 10 bases between. The CDR3 is 14 residues long. The library gave individual cDNA molecules unique molecular identifiers. MiXCR was run by TCRdb on the RACE reads, yielding one entry per CDR3 protein. The sample shows around 45,000 distinct CDR3 sequences, around 3.6% of them seen only once. Time point given: healthy volunteer bleed at 6 weeks. Unfractionated whole blood yielded the extracted total RNA.

The specimen sequenced was whole blood. The gene calls are TRBV27 and TRBJ2-5; D is possibly TRBD2 (6 bases). The sequence came from a human donor in good health. Some clones in this sample may be carry-over from other donors' samples. As DNA, the CDR3 is TGTGCCAGCAGTTTATCGTGGGGAGGCGAGACCCAGTACTTC. Translated: CASSLSWGGETQYF.